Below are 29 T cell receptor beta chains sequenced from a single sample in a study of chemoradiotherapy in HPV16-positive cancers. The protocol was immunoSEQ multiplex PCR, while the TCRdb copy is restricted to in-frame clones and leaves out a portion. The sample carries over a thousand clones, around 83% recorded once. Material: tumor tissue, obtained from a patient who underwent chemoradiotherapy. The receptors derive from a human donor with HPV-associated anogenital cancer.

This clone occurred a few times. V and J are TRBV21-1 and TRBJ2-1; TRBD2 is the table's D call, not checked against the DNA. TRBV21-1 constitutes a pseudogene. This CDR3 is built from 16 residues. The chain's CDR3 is CARLAGDPSSYNEQFF. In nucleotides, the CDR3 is TGTGCCAGACTAGCGGGAGACCCCAGCTCCTACAATGAGCAGTTCTTC.

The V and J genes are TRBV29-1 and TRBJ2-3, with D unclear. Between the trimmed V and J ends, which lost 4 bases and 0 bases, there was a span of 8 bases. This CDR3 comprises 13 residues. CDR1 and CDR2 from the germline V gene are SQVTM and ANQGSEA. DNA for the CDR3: TGCAGCGTTGCCACCTCTAGCACAGATACGCAGTATTTT. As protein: CSVATSSTDTQYF.

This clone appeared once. In DNA, the CDR3 is TGTGCCTGGAGTGTACGGGGGACCGAAGAGACCCAGTACTTC. It yields the protein CAWSVRGTEETQYF. The chain uses TRBV30 and TRBJ2-5, with a tentative D call TRBD2 (6 bases). Looked up from germline, CDR1 is GTSNPN and CDR2 is SVGIG (reference sequence). This CDR3 has 14 amino acids. The V gene lost 0 bases and the J gene lost 3 bases, with 11 bases spanning the gap.

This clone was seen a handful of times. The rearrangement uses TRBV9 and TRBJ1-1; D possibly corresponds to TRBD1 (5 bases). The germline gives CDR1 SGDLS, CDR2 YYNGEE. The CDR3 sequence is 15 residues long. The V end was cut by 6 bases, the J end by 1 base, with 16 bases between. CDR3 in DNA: TGTGCCAGCACCCGTTTAAGGGACCCGAACACTGAAGCTTTCTTT. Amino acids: CASTRLRDPNTEAFF.

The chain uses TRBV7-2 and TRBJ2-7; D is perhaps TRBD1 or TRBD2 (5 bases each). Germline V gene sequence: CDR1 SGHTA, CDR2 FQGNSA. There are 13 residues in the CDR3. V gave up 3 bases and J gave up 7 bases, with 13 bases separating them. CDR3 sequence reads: CASSLGTPLEQYF. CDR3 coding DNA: TGTGCCAGCAGCTTGGGGACCCCCCTTGAGCAGTACTTC.

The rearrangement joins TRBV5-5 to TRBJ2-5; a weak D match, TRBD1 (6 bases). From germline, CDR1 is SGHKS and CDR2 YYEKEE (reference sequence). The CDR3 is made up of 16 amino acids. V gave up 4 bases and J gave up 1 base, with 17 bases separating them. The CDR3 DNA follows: TGTGCCAGCAGCACCGGACAGATCTACTTCCAAGAGACCCAGTACTTC. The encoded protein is CASSTGQIYFQETQYF.

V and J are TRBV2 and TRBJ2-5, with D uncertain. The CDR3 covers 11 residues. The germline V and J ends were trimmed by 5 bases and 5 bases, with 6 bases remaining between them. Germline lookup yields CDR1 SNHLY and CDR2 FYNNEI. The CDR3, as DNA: TGTGCCAGCAGTTATGGGGAGACCCAGTACTTC. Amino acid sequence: CASSYGETQYF.

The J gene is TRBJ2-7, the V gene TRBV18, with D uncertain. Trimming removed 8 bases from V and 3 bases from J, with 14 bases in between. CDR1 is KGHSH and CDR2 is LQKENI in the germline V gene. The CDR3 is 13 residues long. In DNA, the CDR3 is TGTGCCAGCCGTAATACGGGTGTCTACGAGCAGTACGTC. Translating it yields CASRNTGVYEQYV.

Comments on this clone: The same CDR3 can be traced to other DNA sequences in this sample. CDR3 sequence (DNA): TGTGCCAGTTCGGGACAGGGGGCCTACGAGCAGTACTTC. It is translated as CASSGQGAYEQYF. The V and J genes are TRBV9 and TRBJ2-7; 11 positions match TRBD1. The CDR3 runs to 13 residues. Germline V CDR1 and CDR2: SGDLS, YYNGEE. Trimming cost V 8 bases and J 2 bases; bases outside gene matches: 3.

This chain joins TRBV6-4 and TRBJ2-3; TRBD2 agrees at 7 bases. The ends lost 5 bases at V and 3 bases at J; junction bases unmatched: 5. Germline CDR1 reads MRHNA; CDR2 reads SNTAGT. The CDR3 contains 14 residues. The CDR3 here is CASSLAVETDTQYF. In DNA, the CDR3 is TGTGCCAGCAGTCTAGCGGTCGAGACAGATACGCAGTATTTT.

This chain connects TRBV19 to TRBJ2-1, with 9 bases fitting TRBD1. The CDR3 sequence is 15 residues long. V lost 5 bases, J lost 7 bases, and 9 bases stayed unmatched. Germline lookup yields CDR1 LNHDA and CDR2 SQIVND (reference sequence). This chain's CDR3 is CASSPLGTGRNEQFF. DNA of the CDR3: TGTGCCAGTAGTCCTCTTGGGACAGGGCGGAATGAGCAGTTCTTC.

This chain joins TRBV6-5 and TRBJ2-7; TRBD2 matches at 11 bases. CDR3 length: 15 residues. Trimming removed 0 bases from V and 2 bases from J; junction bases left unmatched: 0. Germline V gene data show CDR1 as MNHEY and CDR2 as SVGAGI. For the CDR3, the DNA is TGTGCCAGCAGTTACTCTAGCGGGGGGGCCTACGAGCAGTACTTC. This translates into CASSYSSGGAYEQYF.

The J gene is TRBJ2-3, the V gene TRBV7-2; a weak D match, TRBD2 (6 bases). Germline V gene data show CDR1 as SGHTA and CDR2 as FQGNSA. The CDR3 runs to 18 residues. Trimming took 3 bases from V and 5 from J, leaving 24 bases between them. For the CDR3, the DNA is TGTGCCAGCAGCTTGGCCCTAGCTAGCGCCGATCCCGAAGATACGCAGTATTTT. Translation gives CASSLALASADPEDTQYF.

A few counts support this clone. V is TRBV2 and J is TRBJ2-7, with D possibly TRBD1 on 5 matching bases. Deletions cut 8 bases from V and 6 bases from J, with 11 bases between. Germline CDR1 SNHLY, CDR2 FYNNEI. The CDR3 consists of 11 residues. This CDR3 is CASQLQVEQYV. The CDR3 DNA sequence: TGTGCCAGCCAATTACAGGTCGAGCAGTACGTC.

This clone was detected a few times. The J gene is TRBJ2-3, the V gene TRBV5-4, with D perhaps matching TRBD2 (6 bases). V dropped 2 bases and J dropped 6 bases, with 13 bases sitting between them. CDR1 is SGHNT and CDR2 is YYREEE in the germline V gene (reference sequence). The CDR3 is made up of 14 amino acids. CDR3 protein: CASSFPGAPDTQYF. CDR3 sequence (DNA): TGTGCCAGCAGCTTTCCGGGAGCCCCCGATACGCAGTATTTT.

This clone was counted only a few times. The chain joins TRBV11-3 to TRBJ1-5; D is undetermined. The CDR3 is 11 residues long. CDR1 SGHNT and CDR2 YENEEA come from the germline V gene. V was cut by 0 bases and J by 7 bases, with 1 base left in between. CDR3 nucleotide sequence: TGTGCCAGCAGCTTAGAACAGCCCCAGCATTTT. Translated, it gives CASSLEQPQHF.

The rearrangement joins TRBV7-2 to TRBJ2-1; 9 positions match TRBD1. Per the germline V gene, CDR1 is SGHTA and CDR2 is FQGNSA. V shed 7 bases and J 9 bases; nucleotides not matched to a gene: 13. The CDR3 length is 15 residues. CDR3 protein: CASIAGTGYLGEQFF. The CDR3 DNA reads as TGTGCCAGCATCGCAGGGACAGGGTATTTGGGTGAGCAGTTCTTC.

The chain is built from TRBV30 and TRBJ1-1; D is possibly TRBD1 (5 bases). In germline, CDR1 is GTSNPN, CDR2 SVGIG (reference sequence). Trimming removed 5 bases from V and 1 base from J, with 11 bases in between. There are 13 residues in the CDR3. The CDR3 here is CAWGDFGNTEAFF. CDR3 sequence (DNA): TGTGCCTGGGGGGACTTTGGGAACACTGAAGCTTTCTTT.

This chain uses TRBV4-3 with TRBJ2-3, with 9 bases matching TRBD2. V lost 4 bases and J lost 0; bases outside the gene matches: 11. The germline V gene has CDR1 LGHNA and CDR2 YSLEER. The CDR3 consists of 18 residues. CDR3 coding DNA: TGCGCCAGCAGCCGGGCTCTTAGCGGGAGCCCTAGCACAGATACGCAGTATTTT. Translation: CASSRALSGSPSTDTQYF.

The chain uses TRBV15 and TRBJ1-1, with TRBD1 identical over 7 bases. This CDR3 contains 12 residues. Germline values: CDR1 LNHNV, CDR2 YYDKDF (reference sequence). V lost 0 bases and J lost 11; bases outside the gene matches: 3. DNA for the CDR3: TGTGCCACCAGCAGAGATTCAGGGGGGGCTTTCTTT. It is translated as CATSRDSGGAFF.

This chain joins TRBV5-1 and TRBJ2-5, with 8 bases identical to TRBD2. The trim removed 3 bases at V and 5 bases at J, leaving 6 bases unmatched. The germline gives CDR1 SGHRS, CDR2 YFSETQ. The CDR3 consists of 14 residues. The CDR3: CASSWAVAGETQYF. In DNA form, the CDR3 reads TGCGCCAGCAGCTGGGCAGTAGCGGGGGAGACCCAGTACTTC.

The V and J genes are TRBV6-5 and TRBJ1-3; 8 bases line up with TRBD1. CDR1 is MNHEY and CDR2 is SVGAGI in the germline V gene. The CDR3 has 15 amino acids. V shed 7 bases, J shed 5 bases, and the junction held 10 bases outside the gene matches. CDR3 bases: TGTGCCAGCAACCCATCGGGACAGGTCAGAAACACCATATATTTT. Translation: CASNPSGQVRNTIYF.

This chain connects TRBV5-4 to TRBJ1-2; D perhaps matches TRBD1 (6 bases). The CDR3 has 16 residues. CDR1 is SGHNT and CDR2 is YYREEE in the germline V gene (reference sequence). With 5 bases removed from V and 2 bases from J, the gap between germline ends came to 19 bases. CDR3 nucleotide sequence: TGTGCCAGCAGATCGCCCGTGGGACACGCAAACTATGGCTACACCTTC. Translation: CASRSPVGHANYGYTF.

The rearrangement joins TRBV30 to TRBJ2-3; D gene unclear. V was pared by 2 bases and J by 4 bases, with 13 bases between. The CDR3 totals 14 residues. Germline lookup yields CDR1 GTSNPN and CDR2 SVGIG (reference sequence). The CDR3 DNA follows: TGTGCCTGGAGTAAGAGTACTACTTCAGATACGCAGTATTTT. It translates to CAWSKSTTSDTQYF.

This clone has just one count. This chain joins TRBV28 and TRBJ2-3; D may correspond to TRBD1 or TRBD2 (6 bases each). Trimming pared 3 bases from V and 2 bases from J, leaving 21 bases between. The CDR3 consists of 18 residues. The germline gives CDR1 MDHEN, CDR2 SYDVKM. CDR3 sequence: CASSFSLGLGGHTDTQYF. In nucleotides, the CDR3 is TGTGCCAGCAGTTTCTCTCTTGGTTTGGGGGGACACACAGATACGCAGTATTTT.

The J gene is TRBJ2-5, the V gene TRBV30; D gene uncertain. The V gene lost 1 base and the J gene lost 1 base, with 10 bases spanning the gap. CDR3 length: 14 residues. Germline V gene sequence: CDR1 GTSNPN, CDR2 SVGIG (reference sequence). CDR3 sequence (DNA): TGTGCCTGGAGTGGGGATGCGGCCCAAGAGACCCAGTACTTC. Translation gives CAWSGDAAQETQYF.

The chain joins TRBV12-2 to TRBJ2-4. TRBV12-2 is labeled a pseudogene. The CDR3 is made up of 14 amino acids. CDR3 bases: TGTGCAAGTCGCTTACGGCACCCCCAAAACATTCAGTACTTC. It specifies CASRLRHPQNIQYF.

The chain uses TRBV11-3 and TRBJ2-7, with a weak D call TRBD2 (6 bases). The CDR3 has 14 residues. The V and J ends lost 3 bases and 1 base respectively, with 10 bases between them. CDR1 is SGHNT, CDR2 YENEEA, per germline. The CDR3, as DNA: TGTGCCAGCAGCTTGGGCGGGGAGTCCTACGAGCAGTACTTC. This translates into CASSLGGESYEQYF. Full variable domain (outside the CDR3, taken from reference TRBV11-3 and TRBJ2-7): EAGVVQSPRYKIIEKKQPVAFWCNPISGHNTLYWYLQNLGQGPELLIRYENEEAVDDSQLPKDRFSAERLKGVDSTLKIQPAELGDSAVYLCASSLGGESYEQYFGPGTRLTVT.

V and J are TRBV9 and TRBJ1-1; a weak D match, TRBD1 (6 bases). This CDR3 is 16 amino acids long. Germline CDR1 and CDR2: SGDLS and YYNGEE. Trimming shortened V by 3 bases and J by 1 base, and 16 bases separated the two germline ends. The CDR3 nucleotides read TGTGCCAGCAGCGCCAACCAGGGACACCAGAACACTGAAGCTTTCTTT. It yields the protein CASSANQGHQNTEAFF.